A selection of T cell receptor beta chains follows, all from one sample in a study of cytomegalovirus exposure and HLA in healthy donors. Data came from immunoSEQ multiplex PCR; TCRdb stores just in-frame clones and leaves some out. The table includes 110,000 to 150,000 clones, over 80% detected once. The sequenced sample consisted of PBMCs. The receptor source for this set is a male donor in good health and CMV-seronegative. CDR3s include the opening cysteine and the closing phenylalanine or tryptophan. D genes are given only for firm matches. Some rows have no size entry. The others give once, few or many, or a class for an expanded clone.

NA	NA	TRBV19	TRBJ2-2	TGTGCCAGTAGTATTGGACAGAACACCGGGGAGCTGTTTTTT	CASSIGQNTGELFF
NA	TRBD2	TRBV11-2	TRBJ2-7	TGTGCCAGCAGCTTAGCTCTGGGACTAAGCTCCTACGAGCAGTACTTC	CASSLALGLSSYEQYF
NA	TRBD2	TRBV7-9	TRBJ2-3	TGTTCCAGCAGCCAAGCCGGGGGGGCAGATACGCAGTATTTT	CSSSQAGGADTQYF
NA	NA	TRBV6-5	TRBJ1-2	TGTGCCAGCAGTGAAGACAGGCTCTATGGCTACACCTTC	CASSEDRLYGYTF
NA	TRBD1	TRBV5-8	TRBJ2-1	TGTGCCAGCAGCCGGGACAGGGGGAGCTCCTACAATGAGCAGTTCTTC	CASSRDRGSSYNEQFF
once	NA	TRBV7-8	TRBJ1-1	TGTGCCAGCAGCTCCCAGTGGACTGAAGCTTTCTTT	CASSSQWTEAFF
NA	TRBD2	TRBV28	TRBJ2-3	TGTGCCAGCAGTTTACAGGGACTAGCGGGAGGGCTCACAGATACGCAGTATTTT	CASSLQGLAGGLTDTQYF
NA	TRBD2	TRBV19	TRBJ2-2	TGTGCCAGTAGTATGGGGGGGAGGACCGGGGAGCTGTTTTTT	CASSMGGRTGELFF
NA	NA	TRBV7-9	TRBJ1-4	TGTTCCAGCAGCTTAGATGAGGGAGAAAAACTGTTTTTT	CSSSLDEGEKLFF
NA	NA	TRBV5-1	TRBJ2-3	TGCGCCAGTCTGGACTCATCTAGCACAGATACGCAGTATTTT	CASLDSSSTDTQYF
once	TRBD2	TRBV2	TRBJ2-3	TGTGCCAGCACCCCCGGACTAGCGGGAGCGCCTTCTACTAGCACAGATACGCAGTATTTT	CASTPGLAGAPSTSTDTQYF
once	TRBD1	TRBV19	TRBJ2-7	TGTGCCAGTAACGAAAGGACAGGGGACGAGCAGTACTTC	CASNERTGDEQYF
NA	NA	TRBV9	TRBJ1-2	TGTGCCAGCAGCCTCACCGGGACACCCTATGGCTACACCTTC	CASSLTGTPYGYTF
NA	TRBD1	TRBV7-6	TRBJ2-1	TGTGCCAGCAGCCCACAGGGGGCGGTTATCGGTGAGCAGTTCTTC	CASSPQGAVIGEQFF
once	NA	TRBV7-2	TRBJ1-1	TGTGCCAGCAGCCAGACCGGGACATACAACACTGAAGCTTTCTTT	CASSQTGTYNTEAFF
once	NA	TRBV5-1	TRBJ2-2	TGCGCCAGCAGCTTGGTTAGTAGCGGGAACACCGGGGAGCTGTTTTTT	CASSLVSSGNTGELFF
NA	TRBD1	TRBV7-3	TRBJ1-1	TGTGCCAGCAGCTTAAGAACAGGGGGGGGAACCACTGAAGCTTTCTTT	CASSLRTGGGTTEAFF
NA	NA	TRBV7-9	TRBJ1-5	TGTGCCAGCAGCTTAACGCGGGATCAGCCCCAGCATTTT	CASSLTRDQPQHF
NA	NA	TRBV19	TRBJ1-5	TGTGCCAGTAGCCCCGGACAGTATAGCAATCAGCCCCAGCATTTT	CASSPGQYSNQPQHF
NA	NA	TRBV29-1	TRBJ1-1	TGCAGCGTTGAGACGGACAGCCGTGAAGCTTTCTTT	CSVETDSREAFF
few	TRBD1	TRBV27	TRBJ2-7	TGTGCCAGCAGTTCCACCGGGACAGGGGCCTACGAGCAGTACTTC	CASSSTGTGAYEQYF
NA	TRBD2	TRBV5-1	TRBJ2-3	TGCGCCAGCAGCCCCGGAGCGGGCGGGGGGGCTGTCGATACGCAGTATTTT	CASSPGAGGGAVDTQYF
NA	TRBD1	TRBV2	TRBJ2-1	TGTGCCAGCAGGGACAGGGATCTCAATGAGCAGTTCTTC	CASRDRDLNEQFF
NA	TRBD2	TRBV19	TRBJ2-1	TGTGCCAGTAGTCGACTAGCAGGGAGCTCCTACAATGAGCAGTTCTTC	CASSRLAGSSYNEQFF
NA	TRBD2	TRBV6-6	TRBJ2-7	TGTGCCAGCAGTTACCTTAGCGGGAGGAACCCCGAGCAGTACTTC	CASSYLSGRNPEQYF
once	TRBD1	TRBV7-6	TRBJ1-4	TGTGCCAGCAGCACAGGGGAGTGGTACGAAAAACTGTTTTTT	CASSTGEWYEKLFF
NA	TRBD2	TRBV7-3	TRBJ2-1	TGTGCCAGCAGCTTAGGACTAGCCGGCTACAATGAGCAGTTCTTC	CASSLGLAGYNEQFF
NA	TRBD1	TRBV5-6	TRBJ1-5	TGTGCCAGCAGCCGATCCGGACAGGGTAGCAATCAGCCCCAGCATTTT	CASSRSGQGSNQPQHF
NA	TRBD1	TRBV5-8	TRBJ1-4	TGTGCCAGCAGCCCTCGGACAGGGGGCGGTGAAAAACTGTTTTTT	CASSPRTGGGEKLFF
NA	TRBD2	TRBV27	TRBJ2-3	TGTGCCAGCCGGGTGGGGGGGTCAGATACGCAGTATTTT	CASRVGGSDTQYF
NA	NA	TRBV7-9	TRBJ1-2	TGTGCCAGCAGCTTAGGTCCACTCCCGGATGGCTACACCTTC	CASSLGPLPDGYTF
few	TRBD2	TRBV9	TRBJ2-2	TGTGCCAGCAGCAGAGGGACTAGTAGGTCGGGGGAGCTGTTTTTT	CASSRGTSRSGELFF
NA	TRBD1	TRBV5-6	TRBJ2-2	TGTGCCAGCAGCCTACAGGGGTGGGGGAACACCGGGGAGCTGTTTTTT	CASSLQGWGNTGELFF
NA	NA	TRBV29-1	TRBJ2-3	TGCAGCCTATATAGGACTACGACATATACGCAGTATTTT	CSLYRTTTYTQYF
once	TRBD2	TRBV7-2	TRBJ2-1	TGTGCCAGCAGCTTAGAGGTTAGCGGGACTCCGTTCTTC	CASSLEVSGTPFF
NA	TRBD1	TRBV13	TRBJ2-7	TGTGCCAGCAGCTTAGGCCTTGGCCGGGACAGCAGCTACGAGCAGTACTTC	CASSLGLGRDSSYEQYF
NA	NA	TRBV10-3	TRBJ2-3	TGTGCCATCAGTGAGGGGGGGAGCACAGATACGCAGTATTTT	CAISEGGSTDTQYF
NA	TRBD1	TRBV6-5	TRBJ1-5	TGTGCCAGCAGACAGACAGGGGCCAATCAGCCCCAGCATTTT	CASRQTGANQPQHF
once	NA	TRBV19	TRBJ2-5	TGTGCCAGTAGTAGGACACGCCAAGAGACCCAGTACTTC	CASSRTRQETQYF
NA	NA	TRBV18	TRBJ1-1	TGTGCCAGCTCACTACAGGGACATAGGGGATGGGCTGAAGCTTTCTTT	CASSLQGHRGWAEAFF
NA	TRBD1	TRBV25-1	TRBJ1-6	TGTGCCAGCAGACGCCCTGGAACGGGACAGCAAAATTCACCCCTCCACTTT	CASRRPGTGQQNSPLHF
NA	TRBD1	TRBV27	TRBJ1-5	TGTGCCAGCAGTTTAAACAGGGGGTCAGAGCCCCAGCATTTT	CASSLNRGSEPQHF